Shown below are 14 T cell receptor beta chains from a single sample sequenced in a study of blood T cell repertoires in COVID-19. Profiled with immunoSEQ multiplex PCR; TCRdb holds only in-frame clones, not every one. The data show approximately 230,000 clones, about 88% seen once. The sequencing sample was made of peripheral blood. Receptors were obtained from a woman aged 40 to 55 who had recovered from COVID-19.

The chain uses TRBV30 and TRBJ1-2; 9 bases agree with TRBD1. V dropped 5 bases and J dropped 2; count of bases not matched to a gene: 0. Germline lookup yields CDR1 GTSNPN and CDR2 SVGIG (reference sequence). There are 12 residues in the CDR3. CDR3 bases: TGTGCCTGGGGGACAGGGAACTATGGCTACACCTTC. It specifies CAWGTGNYGYTF. Supplemented by reference TRBV30 and TRBJ1-2, the full variable domain reads SQTIHQWPATLVQPVGSPLSLECTVEGTSNPNLYWYRQAAGRGLQLLFYSVGIGQISSEVPQNLSASRPQDRQFILSSKKLLLSDSGFYLCAWGTGNYGYTFGSGTRLTVV.

This sequence joins TRBV5-8 and TRBJ1-4; D is unclear. CDR3 length: 16 amino acids. V lost 0 bases to trimming and J lost 5 bases, with 14 bases between them. Germline loops: CDR1 SGHTS, CDR2 YDEGEE. This CDR3 reads CASSLAPGVINEKLFF. The CDR3 DNA sequence: TGTGCCAGCAGCTTGGCCCCAGGTGTTATCAATGAAAAACTGTTTTTT.

The gene calls are TRBV7-2 and TRBJ2-7, with 9 bases identical to TRBD2. Germline V lookup: CDR1 SGHTA, CDR2 FQGNSA. The CDR3 spans 13 residues. J gave up 9 bases and V 1 base, and 4 bases lay outside the gene matches. The CDR3 DNA is TGTGCCAGCAGCTTAGGCCTAGCGGGACCGCAGTACTTC. Encoded protein: CASSLGLAGPQYF. Filled out from reference TRBV7-2 and TRBJ2-7, the complete variable domain reads GAGVSQSPSNKVTEKGKDVELRCDPISGHTALYWYRQSLGQGLEFLIYFQGNSAPDKSGLPSDRFSAERTGGSVSTLTIQRTQQEDSAVYLCASSLGLAGPQYFGPGTRLTVT.

The chain joins TRBV5-4 to TRBJ2-7, with TRBD1 matching over 10 bases. Trimming took 6 bases from V and 5 from J; bases not matched to a gene: 8. The germline CDR1 and CDR2 sequences are SGHNT and YYREEE (reference sequence). The length of the CDR3 is 14 residues. The CDR3 DNA is TGTGCCAGCACCCTAAAGACAGGGGGCGACGAGCAGTACTTC. As protein: CASTLKTGGDEQYF.

The chain has TRBV14 and TRBJ2-1; 10 positions agree with TRBD2. The CDR3 is 15 amino acids. The J segment lost 1 base and the V segment lost 7 bases, leaving 4 bases of the junction unmatched. Germline V gives CDR1 SGHDN, CDR2 FVKESK. The chain's CDR3 is CASTRGLASYNEQFF. The CDR3 DNA reads TGTGCCAGCACCAGGGGACTAGCGTCCTACAATGAGCAGTTCTTC.

The chain is built from TRBV28 and TRBJ2-1; TRBD2 matches at 8 bases. Germline CDR1 and CDR2: MDHEN and SYDVKM. The CDR3 extends over 15 amino acids. V lost 7 bases to trimming and J lost 7 bases; unmatched junction nucleotides: 12. In DNA, the CDR3 is TGTGCCAGCATTTCTGGCGGGGGGTCCGATAATGAGCAGTTCTTC. Residues: CASISGGGSDNEQFF. Full variable domain (missing parts from reference TRBV28 and TRBJ2-1): DVKVTQSSRYLVKRTGEKVFLECVQDMDHENMFWYRQDPGLGLRLIYFSYDVKMKEKGDIPEGYSVSREKKERFSLILESASTNQTSMYLCASISGGGSDNEQFFGPGTRLTVL.

This chain uses TRBV2 with TRBJ1-4; a possible D gene is TRBD1 (5 bases). V was shortened by 7 bases and J by 7 bases, with 13 bases between the two germline ends. CDR1 and CDR2 from the germline V gene are SNHLY and FYNNEI. The CDR3 has 13 residues. The CDR3 DNA reads as TGTGCCAGCAACGCAGGGATGGGTGAAAAACTGTTTTTT. It codes for CASNAGMGEKLFF.

The chain links TRBV6-5 to TRBJ1-2, with 9 bases aligning to TRBD1. Germline V lookup: CDR1 MNHEY, CDR2 SVGAGI. The CDR3 totals 14 residues. With V trimmed by 10 bases and J by 7 bases, 13 bases remained unmatched. CDR3 amino acids: CATIPTGGKRGYTF. The CDR3 DNA reads as TGTGCCACCATCCCGACAGGGGGGAAACGTGGCTACACCTTC.

J is TRBJ1-1 and V is TRBV19, with 10 bases that match TRBD1. The CDR3 length is 15 residues. CDR1 and CDR2 (germline): LNHDA, SQIVND (reference sequence). V lost 4 bases to trimming and J lost 4 bases; unmatched junction nucleotides: 6. CDR3 DNA sequence: TGTGCCAGTAGTAGAACTTGGGACAGGGGCACTGAAGCTTTCTTT. Amino acids: CASSRTWDRGTEAFF.

The chain links TRBV19 to TRBJ2-2; no definite D call. V shed 9 bases and J shed 7 bases, with 15 bases lying between them. CDR1 is LNHDA, CDR2 SQIVND, per germline (reference sequence). The CDR3 totals 13 residues. CDR3 loop: CASFGPGGGELFF. The CDR3 DNA follows: TGTGCCAGCTTCGGCCCCGGCGGCGGGGAGCTGTTTTTT.

This clone was found once. V and J are TRBV28 and TRBJ1-5; 11 bases agree with TRBD1. After removal of 7 bases from V and 6 bases from J, the junction contained 14 bases not matched to a gene. The CDR3 spans 17 residues. CDR1 is MDHEN and CDR2 is SYDVKM in the germline V gene. The CDR3: CASTGTGGRRGGQPQHF. The CDR3, as DNA: TGTGCCAGCACCGGGACAGGGGGGCGCCGCGGGGGTCAGCCCCAGCATTTT.

The chain employs TRBV3-1 (or the pseudogene TRBV3-2) and TRBJ2-7; 7 positions match TRBD2. The V and J ends lost 3 bases and 1 base, in that order; junction bases with no gene match: 3. This CDR3 has 14 amino acids. Germline values: CDR1 LGHDT, CDR2 YNNKEL (reference sequence). CDR3 residues: CASSQGGNSYEQYF. The CDR3 nucleotides are TGTGCCAGCAGCCAGGGGGGGAATTCCTACGAGCAGTACTTC.

The table lists this clone with a count of one. V usage is TRBV5-1 and J usage is TRBJ2-1; 7 positions match TRBD2. The V gene's germline CDR1 is SGHRS and CDR2 YFSETQ. The length of the CDR3 is 15 residues. Losses at the gene ends were 3 bases for V and 3 bases for J; bases not matched to a gene: 6. CDR3 residues: CASSSDGGIYNEQFF. In DNA, the CDR3 is TGCGCCAGCAGCTCTGACGGGGGGATCTACAATGAGCAGTTCTTC.

The chain is built from TRBV7-3 and TRBJ2-2; 11 bases map to TRBD1. Germline trimming cut 1 base from V and 6 bases from J; bases unmatched to any gene: 1. CDR1 and CDR2 (germline): SGHTA, FQGTGA. CDR3 size: 15 residues. CDR3 sequence (DNA): TGTGCCAGCAGCTTAATGGGACAGGGGGCCGGGGAGCTGTTTTTT. Translating it yields CASSLMGQGAGELFF.